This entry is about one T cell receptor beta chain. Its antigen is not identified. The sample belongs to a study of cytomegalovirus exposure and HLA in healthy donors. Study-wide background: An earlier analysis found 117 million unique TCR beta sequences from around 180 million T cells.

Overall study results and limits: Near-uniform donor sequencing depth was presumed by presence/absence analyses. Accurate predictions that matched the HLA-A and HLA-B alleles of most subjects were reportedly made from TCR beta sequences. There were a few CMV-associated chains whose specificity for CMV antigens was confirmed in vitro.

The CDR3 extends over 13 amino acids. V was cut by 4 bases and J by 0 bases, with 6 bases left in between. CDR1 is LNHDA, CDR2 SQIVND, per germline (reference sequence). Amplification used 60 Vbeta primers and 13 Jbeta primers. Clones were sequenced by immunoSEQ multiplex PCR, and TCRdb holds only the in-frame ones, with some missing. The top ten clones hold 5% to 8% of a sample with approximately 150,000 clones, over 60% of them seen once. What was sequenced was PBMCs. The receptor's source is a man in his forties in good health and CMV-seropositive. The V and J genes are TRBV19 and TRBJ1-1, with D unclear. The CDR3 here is CASSTRLNTEAFF. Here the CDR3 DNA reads TGTGCCAGTAGTACCCGGTTGAACACTGAAGCTTTCTTT.